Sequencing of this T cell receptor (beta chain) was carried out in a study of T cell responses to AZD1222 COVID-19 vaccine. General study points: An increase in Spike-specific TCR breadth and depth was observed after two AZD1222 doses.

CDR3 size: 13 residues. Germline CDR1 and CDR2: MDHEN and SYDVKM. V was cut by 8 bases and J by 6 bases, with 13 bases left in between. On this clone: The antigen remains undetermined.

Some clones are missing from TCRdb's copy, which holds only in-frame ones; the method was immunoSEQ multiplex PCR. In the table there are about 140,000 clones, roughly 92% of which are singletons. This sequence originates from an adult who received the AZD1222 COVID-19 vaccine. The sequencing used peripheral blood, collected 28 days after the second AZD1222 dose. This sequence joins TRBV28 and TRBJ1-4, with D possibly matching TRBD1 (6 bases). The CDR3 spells CASYTGQDEKLFF. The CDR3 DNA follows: TGTGCCAGCTACACGGGACAAGATGAAAAACTGTTTTTT.